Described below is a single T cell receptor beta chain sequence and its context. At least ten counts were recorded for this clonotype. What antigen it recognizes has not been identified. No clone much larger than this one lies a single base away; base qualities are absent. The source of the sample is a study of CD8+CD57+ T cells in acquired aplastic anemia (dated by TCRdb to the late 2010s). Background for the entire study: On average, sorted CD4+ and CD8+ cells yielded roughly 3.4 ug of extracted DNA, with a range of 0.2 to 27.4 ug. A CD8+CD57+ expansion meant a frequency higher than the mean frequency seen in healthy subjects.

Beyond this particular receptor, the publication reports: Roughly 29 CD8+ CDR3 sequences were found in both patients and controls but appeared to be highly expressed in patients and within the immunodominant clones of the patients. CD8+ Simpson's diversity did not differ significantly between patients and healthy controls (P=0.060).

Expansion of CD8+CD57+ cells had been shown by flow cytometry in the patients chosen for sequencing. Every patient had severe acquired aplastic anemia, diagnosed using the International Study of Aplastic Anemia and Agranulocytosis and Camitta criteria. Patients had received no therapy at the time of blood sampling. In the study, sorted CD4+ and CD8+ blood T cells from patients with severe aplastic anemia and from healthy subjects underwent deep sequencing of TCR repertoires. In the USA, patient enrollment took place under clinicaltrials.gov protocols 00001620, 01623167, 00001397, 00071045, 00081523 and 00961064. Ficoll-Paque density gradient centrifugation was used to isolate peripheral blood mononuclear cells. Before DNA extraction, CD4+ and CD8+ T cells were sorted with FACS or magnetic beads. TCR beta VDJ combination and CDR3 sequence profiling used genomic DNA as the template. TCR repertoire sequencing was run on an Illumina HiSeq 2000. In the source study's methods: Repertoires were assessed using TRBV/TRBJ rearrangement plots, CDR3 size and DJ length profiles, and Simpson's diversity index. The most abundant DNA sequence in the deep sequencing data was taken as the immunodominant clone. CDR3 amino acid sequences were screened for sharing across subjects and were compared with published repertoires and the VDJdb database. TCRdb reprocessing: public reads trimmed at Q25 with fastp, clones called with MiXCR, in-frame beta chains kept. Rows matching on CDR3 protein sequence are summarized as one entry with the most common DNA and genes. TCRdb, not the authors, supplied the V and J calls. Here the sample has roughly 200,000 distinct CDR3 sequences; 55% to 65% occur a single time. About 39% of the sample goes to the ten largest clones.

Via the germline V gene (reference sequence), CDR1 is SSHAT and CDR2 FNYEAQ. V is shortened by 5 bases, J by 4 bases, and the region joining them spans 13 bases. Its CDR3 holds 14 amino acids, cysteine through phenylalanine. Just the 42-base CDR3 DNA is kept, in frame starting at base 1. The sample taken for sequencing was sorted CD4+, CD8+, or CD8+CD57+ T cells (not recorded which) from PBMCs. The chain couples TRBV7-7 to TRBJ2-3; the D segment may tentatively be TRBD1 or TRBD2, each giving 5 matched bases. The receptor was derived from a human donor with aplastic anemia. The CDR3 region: CASSPSQGADTQYF. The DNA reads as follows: TGTGCCAGCAGCCCTAGTCAGGGAGCAGATACGCAGTATTTT.